Given below is one T cell receptor beta chain in context. The data originate from a study of OX40 agonist ivuxolimab in advanced cancers. TCRdb keeps only in-frame clones here, not all; method: immunoSEQ multiplex PCR. The sample comprises over 15,000 clones, around 80% of which are singletons, and under 2.5% rests with the top ten. The length of the CDR3 is 15 residues. CDR1 is ENHRY, CDR2 SYGVKD, per germline. Trimming took 4 bases from V and 4 from J; bases not matched to a gene: 5. Source: CD4+ or CD8+ T cells sorted from blood, taken in a trial of the OX40 agonist ivuxolimab. The chain recombines TRBV10-3 with TRBJ1-2; the match to TRBD1 covers 11 bases. The source of this sequence is an adult with an advanced solid tumor such as melanoma, head and neck, liver or kidney cancer. For the CDR3, the DNA is TGTGCCATCAGTGCGGGACAGGGGGTGATCTATGGCTACACCTTC. It translates to CAISAGQGVIYGYTF.